A selection of T cell receptor beta chains follows, all from one sample in a study of early T cells in non-severe SARS-CoV-2 infection. TCRdb passed the 5' RACE reads through MiXCR, listing each CDR3 protein once. The sample holds some 50,000 distinct CDR3 sequences, 10% seen once. Input material: whole blood. All receptors derive from an adult who was a healthcare worker with PCR-confirmed SARS-CoV-2 infection or an uninfected control (not recorded which). Both conserved end residues are part of each CDR3.

v_call	j_call	cdr3_aa
TRBV18	TRBJ2-7	CASSEGQGDEQYF
TRBV6-2/TRBV6-3	TRBJ2-1	CASSLVGPNYNEQFF
TRBV12-3/TRBV12-4	TRBJ2-4	CASSRAKNIQYF
TRBV20-1	TRBJ2-7	CSALPGDRGYEQYF
TRBV7-2	TRBJ2-3	CASSPGWPFTDTQYF
TRBV7-2	TRBJ2-7	CASSLGLAEITYEQYF
TRBV7-6	TRBJ2-1	CASSSSPGTGYYNEQFF
TRBV7-9	TRBJ1-2	CASSSGTTNYGYTF
TRBV5-6	TRBJ1-1	CASSFGRNTEAFF
TRBV7-3	TRBJ2-2	CASSPTAGAGELFF
TRBV30	TRBJ2-3	CAWNSGTVLQYF
TRBV7-6	TRBJ2-5	CASSSGPGETQYF
TRBV3-1	TRBJ1-1	CASSSQINTEAFF
TRBV20-1	TRBJ2-1	CSGSSSYNEQFF
TRBV5-1	TRBJ1-5	CASSPGQGGGNQPQHF
TRBV7-8	TRBJ1-5	CASSLVATASGQPQHF
TRBV9	TRBJ2-1	CASSEESLAGLYNEQFF
TRBV24-1	TRBJ2-3	CATSDPPGLADTQYF
TRBV7-8	TRBJ1-4	CASSLDEKLFF
TRBV30	TRBJ2-7	CAWSAGSYLEQYF
TRBV20-1	TRBJ2-7	CSAFGSYEQYF
TRBV29-1	TRBJ1-4	CSAITGTANEKLFF
TRBV14	TRBJ1-2	CASSRITGSGAGYTF
TRBV18	TRBJ1-3	CASSPQAGDTIYF
TRBV11-2	TRBJ2-1	CASSRQLVQFF
TRBV9	TRBJ2-3	CASSVGLSGAYSTDTQYF
TRBV10-3	TRBJ2-3	CAITKGEADTQYF
TRBV27	TRBJ2-5	CASRTRLGVVETQYF
TRBV19	TRBJ2-1	CASSIQTSGRSNEQFF
TRBV12-3/TRBV12-4	TRBJ2-5	CASSPLGTKETQYF
TRBV9	TRBJ2-7	CASSVEGDRDYEQYF
TRBV28	TRBJ2-5	CASSLAGPKETQYF
TRBV5-1	TRBJ2-5	CASSRSVQETQYF
TRBV7-3	TRBJ2-5	CASSLKGLQETQYF
TRBV3-1	TRBJ2-2	CASSPGTSPGELFF
TRBV7-2	TRBJ1-1	CASSLDLLNTEAFF
TRBV5-6	TRBJ2-2	CASSLVGQNTGELFF
TRBV10-3	TRBJ2-1	CAILSGAYNEQFF
TRBV29-1	TRBJ2-7	CSVGTGGEQYF
TRBV7-6	TRBJ2-5	CASSRGARIQTQYF
TRBV6-1	TRBJ2-7	CASSVNPADEQYF
TRBV2	TRBJ2-3	CASRGPAEDTQYF
TRBV7-6	TRBJ2-1	CASSSLAGGPGEQFF
TRBV7-9	TRBJ1-4	CASSLRRIPNEKLFF
TRBV3-1	TRBJ2-1	CASSQDMSGGAVLF
TRBV5-1	TRBJ1-2	CASSFTQDYGYTF
TRBV6-6	TRBJ1-5	CASRLDLEGQPQHF
TRBV6-5	TRBJ1-5	CASSYRPGAHQPQHF
TRBV9	TRBJ2-6	CASSRGTGTRFSGANVLTF
TRBV13	TRBJ2-7	CASSSASGSREQYF
TRBV12-3/TRBV12-4	TRBJ2-7	CASSLGGVASPNF
TRBV5-1	TRBJ2-2	CASSLGQNTGELFF